The 27 T cell receptor beta chains in this list originate from one sample, sequenced in a study of cytomegalovirus exposure and HLA in healthy donors. With 60 Vbeta and 13 Jbeta primers, the PCR was carried out. The repertoire was sequenced with immunoSEQ multiplex PCR; TCRdb's copy has only in-frame clones and lacks some. The table lists 130,000 to 150,000 clones, around 79% of them singletons. Material: PBMCs. These receptor sequences come from a man aged 18 to 29 in good health and CMV-seronegative.

The chain employs TRBV6-1 and TRBJ1-2; 7 bases agree with TRBD1. Germline loops: CDR1 MNHNS, CDR2 SASEGT. The CDR3 spans 11 residues. Unmatched junction bases numbered 3, after V lost 7 bases and J lost 7 bases. As DNA, the CDR3 is TGTGCCAGCAATCACAGGGGTGGCTACACCTTC. Its translation: CASNHRGGYTF.

The V call is TRBV30, the J call TRBJ1-5; a possible D gene is TRBD1 (5 bases). Per germline, CDR1 GTSNPN and CDR2 SVGIG (reference sequence). With 3 bases removed from V and 3 bases from J, the gap between germline ends came to 9 bases. This CDR3 region has 13 residues. CDR3 nucleotide sequence: TGTGCCTGGAGCAAGGGGTACAATCAGCCCCAGCATTTT. Amino acids: CAWSKGYNQPQHF.

This clone has more than one count but fewer than ten. The chain combines TRBV30 with TRBJ1-1; no clear D. V was pared by 0 bases and J by 4 bases, with 9 bases between. The CDR3 runs to 13 residues. Germline CDR1 reads GTSNPN; CDR2 reads SVGIG (reference sequence). The CDR3 DNA follows: TGTGCCTGGAGTGTATCGGTTGGCACTGAAGCTTTCTTT. Translating gives CAWSVSVGTEAFF. Variable domain in full (rest from reference TRBV30 and TRBJ1-1): SQTIHQWPATLVQPVGSPLSLECTVEGTSNPNLYWYRQAAGRGLQLLFYSVGIGQISSEVPQNLSASRPQDRQFILSSKKLLLSDSGFYLCAWSVSVGTEAFFGQGTRLTVV.

Regarding this clone: Relative to the germline gene, one junction end is altered; a read error may explain this. This sequence joins TRBV7-7 and TRBJ2-5; 8 nucleotides line up with TRBD2. In germline, CDR1 is SSHAT, CDR2 FNYEAQ (reference sequence). The CDR3 is 14 residues long. The CDR3 DNA reads TGTGCTAGCAGCTCCGGGAGAGCGGGAGAGACCCAGCACTTC. Amino acid sequence: CASSSGRAGETQHF.

The chain recombines TRBV15 with TRBJ1-4; 9 positions match TRBD1. CDR1 is LNHNV and CDR2 is YYDKDF in the germline V gene (reference sequence). The CDR3 contains 16 residues. The ends lost 2 bases at V and 4 bases at J; junction bases unmatched: 5. CDR3 nucleotide sequence: TGTGCCACCAGCAGATTTGGGACAGGGCTTAATGAAAAACTGTTTTTT. This gives the protein CATSRFGTGLNEKLFF.

The chain employs TRBV28 and TRBJ2-2; no reliable D call. In germline, CDR1 is MDHEN, CDR2 SYDVKM. The V gene lost 4 bases and the J gene lost 0 bases, with 9 bases spanning the gap. The length of the CDR3 is 15 residues. The CDR3 loop reads CASSSPDTNTGELFF. As DNA, the CDR3 is TGTGCCAGCAGTTCACCAGACACGAACACCGGGGAGCTGTTTTTT.

This clone was picked up a small number of times. This chain links TRBV5-1 with TRBJ2-2; the match to TRBD1 covers 8 bases. CDR3 length: 14 amino acids. V trimming: 4 bases; J trimming: 7 bases; junction bases outside the gene matches: 6. The V gene's germline CDR1 is SGHRS and CDR2 YFSETQ. The CDR3 DNA is TGCGCCAGCAGCCTGGGGACAGGATTCGGGGAGCTGTTTTTT. Protein sequence: CASSLGTGFGELFF.

The V and J genes are TRBV19 and TRBJ1-1, with TRBD1 as a possible D gene (5 bases). Trimming cost V 7 bases and J 1 base, with 13 bases left between them. Germline CDR1 is LNHDA and CDR2 is SQIVND (reference sequence). The CDR3 is made up of 14 amino acids. The CDR3 is CASNPGVRNTEAFF. CDR3 bases: TGTGCCAGTAATCCGGGGGTGAGGAACACTGAAGCTTTCTTT. Based on the CDR3 plus reference TRBV19 and TRBJ1-1, the full variable domain is DGGITQSPKYLFRKEGQNVTLSCEQNLNHDAMYWYRQDPGQGLRLIYYSQIVNDFQKGDIAEGYSVSREKKESFPLTVTSAQKNPTAFYLCASNPGVRNTEAFFGQGTRLTVV.

The V gene is TRBV7-8, the J gene TRBJ2-1, with 8 bases matching TRBD2. CDR3 length: 17 residues. Per germline, CDR1 SGHVS and CDR2 FQNEAQ. The V and J ends lost 4 bases and 0 bases, in that order; junction bases with no gene match: 8. The CDR3 loop reads CASSSSERGSSYNEQFF. The DNA of the CDR3 is TGTGCCAGCAGCTCCTCAGAGCGGGGGAGCTCCTACAATGAGCAGTTCTTC.

V gene TRBV19 combines with J gene TRBJ1-6; 8 nucleotides agree with TRBD1. Germline V gene sequence: CDR1 LNHDA, CDR2 SQIVND (reference sequence). The length of the CDR3 is 13 residues. The junction had 6 bases not matched to a gene; V was cut back by 7 bases and J by 10 bases. The CDR3: CASTGDRNSPLHF. The CDR3 region has the DNA TGTGCCAGTACCGGGGACAGGAACTCACCCCTCCACTTT.

J is TRBJ1-1 and V is TRBV18, with D possibly being TRBD1 (6 bases). Germline V gene lookup returns CDR1 KGHSH and CDR2 LQKENI. V gave up 0 bases and J gave up 5 bases, with 13 bases separating them. The CDR3 has 15 residues. Here the CDR3 reads CASSPPTTRGTEAFF. CDR3 coding DNA: TGTGCCAGCTCACCACCTACCACGAGGGGGACTGAAGCTTTCTTT.

V and J are TRBV4-2 and TRBJ1-2; 7 nucleotides align to TRBD1. The CDR3 covers 15 residues. Trimming cost V 2 bases and J 3 bases; bases outside gene matches: 6. Germline-derived CDR1 and CDR2 are LGHNA and YNFKEQ. Written as DNA, the CDR3 is TGTGCCAGCAGCCAAATATCCGGACAGGACTATGGCTACACCTTC. Translating gives CASSQISGQDYGYTF.

This clone showed up just a few times. The rearrangement links TRBV5-4 to TRBJ1-1; TRBD1 agrees at 8 bases. J was trimmed by 1 base and V by 4 bases; bases with no gene match: 9. Germline loops: CDR1 SGHNT, CDR2 YYREEE (reference sequence). CDR3 size: 16 residues. For the CDR3, the DNA is TGTGCCAGCAGCGCATACCAGGGGGCCTGGAACACTGAAGCTTTCTTT. The encoded protein is CASSAYQGAWNTEAFF. The entire variable domain, with the rest obtained from reference TRBV5-4 and TRBJ1-1, is as follows: ETGVTQSPTHLIKTRGQQVTLRCSSQSGHNTVSWYQQALGQGPQFIFQYYREEENGRGNFPPRFSGLQFPNYSSELNVNALELDDSALYLCASSAYQGAWNTEAFFGQGTRLTVV.

This chain joins TRBV9 and TRBJ2-3; D gene unclear. CDR1 is SGDLS and CDR2 is YYNGEE in the germline V gene. The CDR3 extends over 15 amino acids. Trimming pared 3 bases from V and 0 bases from J, leaving 11 bases between. CDR3 DNA sequence: TGTGCCAGCAGCGAAGGAGCTGGGAGCACAGATACGCAGTATTTT. It is translated as CASSEGAGSTDTQYF.

The gene calls are TRBV29-1 and TRBJ1-1; the match to TRBD1 covers 11 bases. This CDR3 region has 16 residues. Germline CDR1 SQVTM, CDR2 ANQGSEA. Germline trimming cut 7 bases from V and 0 bases from J; bases unmatched to any gene: 10. DNA for the CDR3: TGCAGCGGTGGGACAGGGGGAAATAGCCTGAACACTGAAGCTTTCTTT. Its translation is CSGGTGGNSLNTEAFF. The variable domain in full, with the rest retrieved from reference TRBV29-1 and TRBJ1-1, is SAVISQKPSRDICQRGTSLTIQCQVDSQVTMMFWYRQQPGQSLTLIATANQGSEATYESGFVIDKFPISRPNLTFSTLTVSNMSPEDSSIYLCSGGTGGNSLNTEAFFGQGTRLTVV.

The rearrangement uses TRBV5-6 and TRBJ1-5; D is perhaps TRBD1 (5 bases). CDR3 length: 13 amino acids. Trimming left V 4 bases short and J 5 bases short, with 10 bases between. Per the germline V gene, CDR1 is SGHDT and CDR2 is YYEEEE. The chain's CDR3 is CASSPSGDQPQHF. DNA of the CDR3: TGTGCCAGCAGCCCATCGGGGGATCAGCCCCAGCATTTT.

This clone showed up just once. The chain links TRBV5-6 to TRBJ2-7; 8 nucleotides align to TRBD1. Germline V CDR1 and CDR2: SGHDT, YYEEEE. The CDR3 totals 13 residues. The ends lost 5 bases at V and 6 bases at J; junction bases unmatched: 7. The CDR3 protein is CASRLRTGSEQYF. CDR3 nucleotide sequence: TGTGCCAGCAGGCTAAGGACAGGGAGCGAGCAGTACTTC.

The genes are TRBV7-9 and TRBJ1-5; TRBD1 aligns across 8 bases. J gave up 5 bases and V 2 bases, and 11 bases lay outside the gene matches. This CDR3 contains 17 residues. Germline values: CDR1 SEHNR, CDR2 FQNEAQ (reference sequence). As DNA, the CDR3 is TGTGCCAGCAGCTTAACAGGGACAGGCAGGGGGGATCAGCCCCAGCATTTT. Translating it yields CASSLTGTGRGDQPQHF.

This chain links TRBV30 with TRBJ2-5; D is possibly TRBD2 (7 bases). The V gene lost 0 bases and the J gene lost 5 bases, with 13 bases spanning the gap. The germline V gene encodes CDR1 GTSNPN and CDR2 SVGIG (reference sequence). This CDR3 region has 14 residues. DNA for the CDR3: TGTGCCTGGAGTGTAACGGGGGGCGTGGAGACCCAGTACTTC. The encoded protein is CAWSVTGGVETQYF.

The chain carries TRBV18 and TRBJ2-2, with D perhaps TRBD2 (5 bases). With 3 bases removed from V and 4 bases from J, the gap between germline ends came to 12 bases. CDR1 and CDR2 from the germline V gene are KGHSH and LQKENI. The CDR3 spans 15 residues. CDR3 DNA: TGTGCCAGCTCACCTCCTTCGGGGTTCACCGGGGAGCTGTTTTTT. It yields the protein CASSPPSGFTGELFF.

The chain is built from TRBV21-1 and TRBJ2-3; the table assigns TRBD1, which was not confirmed against the DNA. TRBV21-1 is a pseudogene. The CDR3 sequence is 18 residues long. In DNA, the CDR3 is TGTGCCAGCAGCCGAACCTGCCCCGGGACAGGGGAGGCAGATACGCAGTATTTT. Amino acids: CASSRTCPGTGEADTQYF.

Concerning this clone: The same CDR3 can be traced to other DNA sequences in this sample. The gene calls are TRBV9 and TRBJ1-1, with 7 bases fitting TRBD1. Trimming at V came to 4 bases and at J to 5 bases, leaving 5 bases not matched to a gene. This CDR3 contains 13 residues. CDR1 and CDR2 (germline): SGDLS, YYNGEE. The CDR3 DNA follows: TGTGCCAGCAGCCCTAGGGGGCGAACTGAAGCTTTCTTT. Translation: CASSPRGRTEAFF.

This clone came up once. V gene TRBV6-5 combines with J gene TRBJ2-7; maybe TRBD1 (6 bases). There are 14 residues in the CDR3. CDR1 is MNHEY and CDR2 is SVGAGI in the germline V gene. Trimming took off 6 bases at V and 3 bases at J, with 15 bases between the two ends. CDR3 sequence: CASSHFRDNYEQYF. The CDR3 coding sequence is TGTGCCAGCAGCCACTTCCGGGACAACTACGAGCAGTACTTC.

The chain links TRBV18 to TRBJ1-2; tentative D call: TRBD1 (6 bases). Germline CDR1 reads KGHSH; CDR2 reads LQKENI. The CDR3 is 15 residues long. V shed 3 bases and J shed 5 bases, with 16 bases lying between them. The CDR3 bases are TGTGCCAGCTCACCGGAGATGACAGGAGAATATGGCTACACCTTC. It translates to CASSPEMTGEYGYTF.

The J gene is TRBJ2-5, the V gene TRBV5-1, with D possibly TRBD2 on 7 matching bases. Germline loops: CDR1 SGHRS, CDR2 YFSETQ. The ends were cut back, 4 bases at V and 3 bases at J, with 16 bases in the middle. The CDR3 covers 15 residues. In DNA, the CDR3 is TGCGCCAGCAGCCCTCCTCGGGGGGCGGAAGAGACCCAGTACTTC. This sequence encodes CASSPPRGAEETQYF.

The chain links TRBV7-2 to TRBJ2-1; a weak D match, TRBD1 (5 bases). V gave up 4 bases and J gave up 5 bases, with 15 bases separating them. The CDR3 length is 15 residues. Germline V gene data show CDR1 as SGHTA and CDR2 as FQGNSA. The CDR3 here is CASSSRVGANNEQFF. The CDR3 DNA reads TGTGCCAGCAGCTCCCGGGTAGGGGCCAACAATGAGCAGTTCTTC.

The rearrangement links TRBV5-5 to TRBJ1-2, with no clear D. V was shortened by 4 bases and J by 4 bases, with 14 bases between the two germline ends. Germline-derived CDR1 and CDR2 are SGHKS and YYEKEE (reference sequence). This CDR3 has 14 residues. CDR3 sequence: CASSPLEGSYGYTF. The CDR3 nucleotides read TGTGCCAGCAGCCCGCTGGAGGGCAGCTATGGCTACACCTTC. The full variable domain, rest sourced from reference TRBV5-5 and TRBJ1-2, is DAGVTQSPTHLIKTRGQQVTLRCSPISGHKSVSWYQQVLGQGPQFIFQYYEKEERGRGNFPDRFSARQFPNYSSELNVNALLLGDSALYLCASSPLEGSYGYTFGSGTRLTVV.